Presented here are 9 T cell receptor beta chains from one specimen sequenced in a study of blood T cell repertoires in COVID-19 (TCRdb year 2020). The protocol used for the library was the immunoSEQ multiplex PCR assay. Held by TCRdb, this immuneACCESS table contains in-frame sequences only and omits some clones. Under half of the omission traces to an unresolved V gene where checked; the cause of the rest is unknown. The sample data list about 190,000 clones, and roughly 81% of these were observed just once. The ten largest make up 5.1% of the sample. What was sequenced was peripheral blood. The receptors shown here come from a woman aged 70-85 years with active or convalescent COVID-19.

This clone was detected only a few times. The V gene is TRBV9, the J gene TRBJ2-3, with D hard to call. The germline CDR1 and CDR2 sequences are SGDLS and YYNGEE. V lost 1 base to trimming and J lost 0 bases, with 12 bases between them. This CDR3 is 16 amino acids long. As DNA, the CDR3 is TGTGCCAGCAGCGTACTCCCGCGGTGGAGCACAGATACGCAGTATTTT. This sequence encodes CASSVLPRWSTDTQYF.

J is TRBJ2-7 and V is TRBV5-1; 7 bases are shared with TRBD2. The CDR3 is made up of 15 amino acids. The V gene's germline CDR1 is SGHRS and CDR2 YFSETQ. The V gene end was trimmed by 3 bases and the J gene end by 1 base; junction bases not matched to a gene: 7. CDR3 bases: TGCGCCAGCAGCTGGGCTAGCGGTATTTCCTACGAGCAGTACTTC. Encoded protein: CASSWASGISYEQYF.

The rearrangement uses TRBV4-2 and TRBJ1-5; possible D gene TRBD1, 6 bases. Trimming left V 0 bases short and J 1 base short, with 10 bases between. CDR3 length: 16 residues. Germline V gives CDR1 LGHNA, CDR2 YNFKEQ. In nucleotides, the CDR3 is TGTGCCAGCAGCCAAGATTGGACAGCAAGCAATCAGCCCCAGCATTTT. Translated: CASSQDWTASNQPQHF.

The V call is TRBV19, the J call TRBJ2-1, with 8 bases matching TRBD2. Germline V lookup: CDR1 LNHDA, CDR2 SQIVND (reference sequence). V dropped 3 bases and J dropped 0; count of bases not matched to a gene: 1. The CDR3 is 15 residues long. This chain's CDR3 is CASSISGSSYNEQFF. CDR3 bases: TGTGCCAGTAGTATCAGCGGGAGCTCCTACAATGAGCAGTTCTTC.

This chain joins TRBV6-5 and TRBJ2-1, with 7 bases matching TRBD2. Germline CDR1 reads MNHEY; CDR2 reads SVGAGI. This CDR3 contains 16 residues. Trimming cost V 0 bases and J 4 bases; bases outside gene matches: 6. The CDR3 region is CASSYSRLAAYNEQFF. CDR3 sequence (DNA): TGTGCCAGCAGTTACTCTAGGCTAGCGGCATACAATGAGCAGTTCTTC.

The rearrangement uses TRBV27 and TRBJ1-4, with TRBD1 as a possible D gene (5 bases). In germline, CDR1 is MNHEY, CDR2 SMNVEV (reference sequence). The CDR3 has 15 residues. V gave up 4 bases and J gave up 3 bases, with 12 bases separating them. DNA for the CDR3: TGTGCCAGCAGTTCTCTCGGGGGACCTAATGAAAAACTGTTTTTT. Its translation: CASSSLGGPNEKLFF.

The chain couples TRBV5-1 to TRBJ2-7, with 7 positions matching TRBD1. The junction had 9 bases not matched to a gene; V was cut back by 3 bases and J by 3 bases. The CDR3 length is 15 residues. Germline values: CDR1 SGHRS, CDR2 YFSETQ. The CDR3 DNA follows: TGCGCCAGCAGCTCTAGGGGGCCGGCTAGCTACGAGCAGTACTTC. This gives the protein CASSSRGPASYEQYF.

V is TRBV28 and J is TRBJ1-4; tentative D call: TRBD1 (6 bases). Germline assignment: CDR1 MDHEN and CDR2 SYDVKM. CDR3 length: 14 residues. Trimming took 6 bases from V and 8 from J, leaving 16 bases between them. The CDR3 reads CASSPGHWGEKLFF. The CDR3 coding sequence is TGTGCCAGCAGCCCGGGACATTGGGGGGAAAAACTGTTTTTT.

This rearrangement joins TRBV6-1 to TRBJ2-7; TRBD2 is a possible D gene (5 bases). V was shortened by 6 bases and J by 3 bases, with 15 bases between the two germline ends. This CDR3 region has 14 residues. Germline lookup yields CDR1 MNHNS and CDR2 SASEGT. CDR3: CASRSPRRDYEQYF. As DNA, the CDR3 is TGTGCCAGCAGATCCCCCCGACGGGACTACGAGCAGTACTTC.